The T cell receptor beta chain under discussion was sequenced for a study of siplizumab effects on memory and regulatory T cells. V dropped 5 bases and J dropped 4 bases, with 9 bases sitting between them. This CDR3 spans 14 amino acids. The germline CDR1 and CDR2 sequences are SGHTA and FQGNSA. The data were produced by immunoSEQ multiplex PCR, yet TCRdb's version contains in-frame clones alone and is incomplete. The sample records more than 85,000 clones, about nine tenths being singletons. This TCR was recovered from a human donor in good health. Sequencing used CD4+ T cells sorted from blood. The V gene is TRBV7-2, the J gene TRBJ2-6; no firm D call. The CDR3 nucleotides read TGTGCCAGCAGCCCTACCCGGGGGGCCAACGTCCTGACTTTC. Encoded protein: CASSPTRGANVLTF.